This T cell receptor beta chain was identified during a study of post-analysis software for immune sequencing data. Germline lookup yields CDR1 SGHDT and CDR2 YYEEEE. This CDR3 contains 17 residues. Trimming left V 4 bases short and J 7 bases short, with 24 bases between. Of note for this clonotype: Its antigen is not identified.

Study results and caveats: Included in a set of 5 or 6 TRBV segments more frequent in patients than controls were TRBV5-6, TRBV5-1 and TRBV20-1.

Unique molecular identifiers were carried by the TCR beta cDNA libraries. TCRdb reprocessed the PCR reads via MiXCR and lists one record per CDR3 protein. The table has 600,000 to 700,000 distinct CDR3 sequences, 59% seen once. What was sequenced was blood. This clonotype originated in a girl aged 2-10 years with multiple sclerosis. The chain carries TRBV5-6 and TRBJ2-1, with TRBD1 as a possible D gene (5 bases). In nucleotides, the CDR3 is TGTGCCAGCAGCCCTCCCTACGCAGGGAACCTAATAAATGAGCAGTTCTTC. Its protein product is CASSPPYAGNLINEQFF.